Below, one T cell receptor (beta chain) is given with its context. Its target is unknown. Here immunoSEQ multiplex PCR was the method, and the copy in TCRdb shows in-frame clones only, minus some. In the table there are about 84,000 clones, 70% to 90% of which are singletons. This entry comes from a study of a mutant IDH1 vaccine in newly diagnosed glioma. Overall study findings and caveats: There were vaccine-induced immune responses in 90% to 95% of the patients.

As for time point: week 47, end of study. A 20-mer mutant IDH1 peptide at 300 ug was injected subcutaneously with topical imiquimod. V lost 6 bases and J lost 3; bases outside the gene matches: 19. Germline loops: CDR1 SEHNR, CDR2 FQNEAQ (reference sequence). The CDR3 loop spans 18 amino acids. The sample in question was PBMCs, obtained from a glioma patient whose treatment included an IDH1 peptide vaccine. This TCR was sampled from a man aged 35 to 55 with glioma. The gene calls are TRBV7-9 and TRBJ2-5, with 7 nucleotides matching TRBD1. The CDR3 loop is CASSTIRPGTQGEETQYF. DNA of the CDR3: TGTGCCAGCAGTACAATTCGGCCGGGGACGCAGGGGGAAGAGACCCAGTACTTC.